This TCR beta chain was sequenced during a study of blood T cells in healthy people across ages. This clonotype was counted only a few times. A second roughly 6 to 11 cycle PCR used barcoded and J-beta primers. MiXCR, applied by TCRdb to the 5' RACE reads, yields one record per CDR3 protein. The sample includes fewer than 1,000,000 distinct CDR3 sequences, more than 40% of them seen just once. Germline values: CDR1 SGHTA, CDR2 FQGNSA. CDR3 length: 13 amino acids. Trimming took off 5 bases at V and 6 bases at J, with 12 bases between the two ends. What was sequenced was blood. The source of this sequence is a man aged 55 to 70 in good health. This chain connects TRBV7-2 to TRBJ2-3; D ambiguous. In nucleotides, the CDR3 is TGTGCCAGCAGCCTAGAGATTTCCGATACGCAGTATTTT. Its translation: CASSLEISDTQYF.